The TCR beta chain described here comes from a study of T-cell memory formation after mild COVID-19. A single record per CDR3 protein comes from TCRdb applying MiXCR to the 5' RACE reads. The sample carries 200,000 to 250,000 distinct CDR3 sequences, 8% to 9.5% recorded once. Trimming left V 2 bases short and J 5 bases short, with 9 bases between. Per germline, CDR1 MNHEY and CDR2 SVGAGI. The CDR3 is 13 amino acids. This chain connects TRBV6-5 to TRBJ1-2, with D uncertain. The receptor was derived from a young man who had mild COVID-19 (a few samples of this study predate the infection). Cell type and time point are not known. Sequencing was performed on PBMCs or a T cell subset sorted from them (not recorded which). The CDR3 DNA follows: TGTGCCAGCAGTTACACGGGCTTGTATGGCTACACCTTC. Translated, it gives CASSYTGLYGYTF.